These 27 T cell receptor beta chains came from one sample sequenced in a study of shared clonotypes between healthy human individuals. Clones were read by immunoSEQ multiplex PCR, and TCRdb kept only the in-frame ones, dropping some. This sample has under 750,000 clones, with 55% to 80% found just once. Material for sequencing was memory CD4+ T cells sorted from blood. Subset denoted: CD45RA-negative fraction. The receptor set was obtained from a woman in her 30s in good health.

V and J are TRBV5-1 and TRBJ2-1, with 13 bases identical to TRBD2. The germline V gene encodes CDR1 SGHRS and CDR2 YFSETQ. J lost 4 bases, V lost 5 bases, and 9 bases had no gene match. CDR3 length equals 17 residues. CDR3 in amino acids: CASRWTSGSPEYNEQFF. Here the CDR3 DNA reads TGCGCCAGCAGGTGGACTAGCGGGAGTCCTGAGTACAATGAGCAGTTCTTC.

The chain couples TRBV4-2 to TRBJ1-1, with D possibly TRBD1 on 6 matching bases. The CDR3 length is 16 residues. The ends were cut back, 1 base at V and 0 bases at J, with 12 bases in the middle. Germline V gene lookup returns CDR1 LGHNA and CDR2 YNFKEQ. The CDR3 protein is CASSQASGGMNTEAFF. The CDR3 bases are TGTGCCAGCAGCCAAGCGTCGGGGGGCATGAACACTGAAGCTTTCTTT.

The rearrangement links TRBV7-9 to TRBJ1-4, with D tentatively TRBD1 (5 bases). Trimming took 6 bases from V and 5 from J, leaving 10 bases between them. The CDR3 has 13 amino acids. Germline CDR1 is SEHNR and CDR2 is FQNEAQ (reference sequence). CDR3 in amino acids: CASRGPTNEKLFF. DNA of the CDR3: TGTGCCAGCAGGGGACCCACAAATGAAAAACTGTTTTTT.

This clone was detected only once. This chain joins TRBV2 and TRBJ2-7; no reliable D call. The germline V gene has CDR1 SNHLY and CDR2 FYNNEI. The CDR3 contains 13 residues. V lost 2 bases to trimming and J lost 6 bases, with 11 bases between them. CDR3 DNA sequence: TGTGCCAGCAGTGAAAACACAGTACTCGAGCAGTACTTC. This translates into CASSENTVLEQYF.

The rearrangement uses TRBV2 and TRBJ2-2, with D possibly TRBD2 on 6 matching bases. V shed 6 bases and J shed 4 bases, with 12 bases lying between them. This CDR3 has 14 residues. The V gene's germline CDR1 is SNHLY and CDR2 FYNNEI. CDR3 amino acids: CASRREPPTGELFF. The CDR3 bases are TGTGCCAGCAGACGGGAGCCGCCCACCGGGGAGCTGTTTTTT.

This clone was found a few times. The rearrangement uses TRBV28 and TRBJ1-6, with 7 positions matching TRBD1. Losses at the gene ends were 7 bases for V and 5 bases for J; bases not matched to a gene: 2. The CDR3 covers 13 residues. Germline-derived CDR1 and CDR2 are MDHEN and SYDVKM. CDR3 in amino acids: CASIGTDNSPLHF. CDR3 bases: TGTGCCAGCATCGGGACAGATAATTCACCCCTCCACTTT. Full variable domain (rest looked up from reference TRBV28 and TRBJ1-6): DVKVTQSSRYLVKRTGEKVFLECVQDMDHENMFWYRQDPGLGLRLIYFSYDVKMKEKGDIPEGYSVSREKKERFSLILESASTNQTSMYLCASIGTDNSPLHFGNGTRLTVT.

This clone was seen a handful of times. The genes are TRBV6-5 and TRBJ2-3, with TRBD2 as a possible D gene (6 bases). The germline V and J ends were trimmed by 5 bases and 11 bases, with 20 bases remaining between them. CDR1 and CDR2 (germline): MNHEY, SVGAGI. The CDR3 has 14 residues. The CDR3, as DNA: TGTGCCAGCAGTCAGTCGATGGGCTACGGGGGGCAGTATTTT. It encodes CASSQSMGYGGQYF.

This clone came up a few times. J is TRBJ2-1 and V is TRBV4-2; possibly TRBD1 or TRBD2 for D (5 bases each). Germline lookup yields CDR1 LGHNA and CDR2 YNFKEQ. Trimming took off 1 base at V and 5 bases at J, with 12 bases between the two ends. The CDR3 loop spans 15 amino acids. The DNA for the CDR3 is TGTGCCAGCAGCCAAGGGCCCGGGGCCGACAATGAGCAGTTCTTC. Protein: CASSQGPGADNEQFF.

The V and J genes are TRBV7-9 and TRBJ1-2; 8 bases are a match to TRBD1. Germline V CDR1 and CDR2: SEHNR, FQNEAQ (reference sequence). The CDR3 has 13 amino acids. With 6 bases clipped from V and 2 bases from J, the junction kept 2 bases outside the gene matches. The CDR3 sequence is CASRQGENYGYTF. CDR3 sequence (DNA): TGTGCCAGCAGACAGGGGGAGAACTATGGCTACACCTTC.

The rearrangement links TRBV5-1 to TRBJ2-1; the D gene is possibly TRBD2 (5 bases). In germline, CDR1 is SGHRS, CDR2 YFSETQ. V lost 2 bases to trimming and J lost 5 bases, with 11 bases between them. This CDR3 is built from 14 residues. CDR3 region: CASSFTAGNNEQFF. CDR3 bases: TGCGCCAGCAGCTTTACGGCGGGCAACAATGAGCAGTTCTTC.

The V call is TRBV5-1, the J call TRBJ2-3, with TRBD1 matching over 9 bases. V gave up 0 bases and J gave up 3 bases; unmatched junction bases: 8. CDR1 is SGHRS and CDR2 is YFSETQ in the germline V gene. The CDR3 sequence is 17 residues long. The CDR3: CASSLAMGTGYTDTQYF. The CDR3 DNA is TGCGCCAGCAGCTTGGCCATGGGGACAGGGTATACAGATACGCAGTATTTT.

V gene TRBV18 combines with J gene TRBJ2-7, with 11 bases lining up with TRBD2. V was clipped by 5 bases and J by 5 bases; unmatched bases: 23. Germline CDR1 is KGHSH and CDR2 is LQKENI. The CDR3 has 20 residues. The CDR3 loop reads CASSERGLAGGPFASNEQYF. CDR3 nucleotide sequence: TGTGCCAGCTCAGAACGCGGCCTAGCGGGAGGCCCGTTTGCTTCAAACGAGCAGTACTTC. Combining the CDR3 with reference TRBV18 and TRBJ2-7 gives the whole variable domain NAGVMQNPRHLVRRRGQEARLRCSPMKGHSHVYWYRQLPEEGLKFMVYLQKENIIDESGMPKERFSAEFPKEGPSILRIQQVVRGDSAAYFCASSERGLAGGPFASNEQYFGPGTRLTVT.

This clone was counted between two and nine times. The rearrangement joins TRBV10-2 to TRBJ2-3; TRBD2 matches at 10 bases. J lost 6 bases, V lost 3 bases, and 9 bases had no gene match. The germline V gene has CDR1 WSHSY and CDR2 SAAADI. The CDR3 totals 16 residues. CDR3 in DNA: TGCGCCAGCAGTGACAGGACTAGCGGCAGCGTGGATACGCAGTATTTT. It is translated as CASSDRTSGSVDTQYF.

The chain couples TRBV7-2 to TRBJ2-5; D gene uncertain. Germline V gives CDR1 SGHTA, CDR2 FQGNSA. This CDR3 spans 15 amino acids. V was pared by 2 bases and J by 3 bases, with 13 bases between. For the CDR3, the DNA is TGTGCCAGCAGCTTAAGTCAATATGGGAAAGAGACCCAGTACTTC. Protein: CASSLSQYGKETQYF.

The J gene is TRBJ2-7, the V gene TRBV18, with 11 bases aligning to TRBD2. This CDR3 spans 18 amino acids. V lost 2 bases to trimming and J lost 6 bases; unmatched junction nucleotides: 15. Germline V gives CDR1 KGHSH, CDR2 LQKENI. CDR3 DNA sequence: TGTGCCAGCTCACCAGAGGAACGACTAGCGGGACGCTTCCGCGAGCAGTACTTC. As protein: CASSPEERLAGRFREQYF.

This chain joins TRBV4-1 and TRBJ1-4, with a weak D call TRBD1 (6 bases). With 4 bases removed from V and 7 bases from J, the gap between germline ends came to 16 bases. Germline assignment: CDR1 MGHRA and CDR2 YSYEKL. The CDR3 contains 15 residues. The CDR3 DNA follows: TGCGCCAGCAGCCCACGAGGGGGTAGCCTTGAAAAACTGTTTTTT. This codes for CASSPRGGSLEKLFF.

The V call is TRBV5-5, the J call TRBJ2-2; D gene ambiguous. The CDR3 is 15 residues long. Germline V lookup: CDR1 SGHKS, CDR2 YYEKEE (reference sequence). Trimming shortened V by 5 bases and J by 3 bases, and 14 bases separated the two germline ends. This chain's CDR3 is CASSPGPRDTGELFF. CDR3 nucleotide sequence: TGTGCCAGCAGTCCGGGCCCTCGGGACACCGGGGAGCTGTTTTTT.

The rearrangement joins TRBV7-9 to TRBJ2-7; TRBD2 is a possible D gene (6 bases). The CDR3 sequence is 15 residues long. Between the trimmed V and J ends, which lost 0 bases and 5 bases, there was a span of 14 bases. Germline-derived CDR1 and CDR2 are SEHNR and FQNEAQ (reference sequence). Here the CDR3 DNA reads TGTGCCAGCAGCTTAGCCGCGGCGGGGAACCACGAGCAGTACTTC. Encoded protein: CASSLAAAGNHEQYF.

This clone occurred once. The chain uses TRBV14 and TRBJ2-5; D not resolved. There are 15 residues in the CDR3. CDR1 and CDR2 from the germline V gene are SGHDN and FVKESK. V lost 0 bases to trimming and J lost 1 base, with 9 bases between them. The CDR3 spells CASSQDPYSQETQYF. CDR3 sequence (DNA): TGTGCCAGCAGCCAAGATCCCTACAGCCAAGAGACCCAGTACTTC.

As DNA, the CDR3 is TGCGCCAGCAGTTCCGTCCCCACCGGGGAGCTGTTTTTT. It is translated as CASSSVPTGELFF. The chain has TRBV5-1 and TRBJ2-2, with D unclear. Germline-derived CDR1 and CDR2 are SGHRS and YFSETQ. Trimming took off 5 bases at V and 4 bases at J, with 9 bases between the two ends. The CDR3 loop spans 13 amino acids.

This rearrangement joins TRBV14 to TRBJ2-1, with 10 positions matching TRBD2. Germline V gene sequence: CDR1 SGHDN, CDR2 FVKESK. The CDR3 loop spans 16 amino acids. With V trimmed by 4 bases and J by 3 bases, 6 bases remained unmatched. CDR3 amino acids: CASSRRGLALYNEQFF. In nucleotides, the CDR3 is TGTGCCAGCAGCCGGAGGGGACTAGCGCTCTACAATGAGCAGTTCTTC.

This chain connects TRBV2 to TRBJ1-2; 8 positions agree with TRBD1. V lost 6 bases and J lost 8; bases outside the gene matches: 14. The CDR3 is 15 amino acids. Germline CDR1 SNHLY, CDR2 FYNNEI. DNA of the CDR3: TGTGCCAGCAGGGAGGACAGGGCAGGTTCGTGGGGCTACACCTTC. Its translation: CASREDRAGSWGYTF. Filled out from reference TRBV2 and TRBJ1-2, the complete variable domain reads EPEVTQTPSHQVTQMGQEVILRCVPISNHLYFYWYRQILGQKVEFLVSFYNNEISEKSEIFDDQFSVERPDGSNFTLKIRSTKLEDSAMYFCASREDRAGSWGYTFGSGTRLTVV.

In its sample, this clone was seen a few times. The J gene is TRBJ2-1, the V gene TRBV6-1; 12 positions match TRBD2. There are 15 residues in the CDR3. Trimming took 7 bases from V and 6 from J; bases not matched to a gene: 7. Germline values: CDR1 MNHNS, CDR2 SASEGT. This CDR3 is CASMGPSGRANEQFF. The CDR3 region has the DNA TGTGCCAGCATGGGGCCTAGCGGGAGGGCCAATGAGCAGTTCTTC.

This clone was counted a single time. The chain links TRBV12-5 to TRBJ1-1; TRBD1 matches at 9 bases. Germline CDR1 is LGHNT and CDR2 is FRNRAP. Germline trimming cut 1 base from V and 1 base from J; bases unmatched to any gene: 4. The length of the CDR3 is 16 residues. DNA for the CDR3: TGTGCTAGTGGTTTGGCAATGGGACAGGGGAACACTGAAGCTTTCTTT. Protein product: CASGLAMGQGNTEAFF.

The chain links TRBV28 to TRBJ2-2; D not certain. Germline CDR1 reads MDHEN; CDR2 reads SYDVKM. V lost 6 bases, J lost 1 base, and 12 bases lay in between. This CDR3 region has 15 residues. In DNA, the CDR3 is TGTGCCAGCAGCCATGGAACATTGAACACCGGGGAGCTGTTTTTT. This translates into CASSHGTLNTGELFF.

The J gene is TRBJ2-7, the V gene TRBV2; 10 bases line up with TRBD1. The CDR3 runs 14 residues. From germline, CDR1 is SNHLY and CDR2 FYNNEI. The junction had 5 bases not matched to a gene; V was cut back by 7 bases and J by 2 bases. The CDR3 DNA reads TGTGCCAGCACCAGACAGGGGGCTACCTACGAGCAGTACTTC. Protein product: CASTRQGATYEQYF.

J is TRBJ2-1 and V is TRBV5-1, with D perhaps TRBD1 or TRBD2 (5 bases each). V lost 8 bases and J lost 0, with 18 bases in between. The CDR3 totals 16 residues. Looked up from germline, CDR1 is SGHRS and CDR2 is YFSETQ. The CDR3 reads CASSGPGPSSYNEQFF. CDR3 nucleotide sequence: TGCGCCAGTTCCGGGCCGGGGCCTAGCTCCTACAATGAGCAGTTCTTC.